A single sample is the source of the 20 T cell receptor beta chains below, sequenced in a study of shared clonotypes between healthy human individuals. Clones were sequenced by immunoSEQ multiplex PCR, and TCRdb holds only the in-frame ones, with some missing. Here the sample spans about 1.4 million clones, roughly 95% being singletons. Specimen: naive CD4+ T cells sorted from blood. Subset specified: CD45RA+ positively selected. The receptor source for this set is a man aged 25-40 years in good health.

The chain uses TRBV28 and TRBJ1-2; D remains ambiguous. V shed 7 bases and J shed 8 bases, with 14 bases lying between them. CDR3 length: 12 residues. Germline V gene lookup returns CDR1 MDHEN and CDR2 SYDVKM. The CDR3 DNA is TGTGCCAGCAACAATCTATTCGGGGGCTACACCTTC. It translates to CASNNLFGGYTF.

This clone was detected only once. The chain joins TRBV2 to TRBJ2-1, with 8 positions matching TRBD2. The CDR3 extends over 14 amino acids. Germline V gene lookup returns CDR1 SNHLY and CDR2 FYNNEI. The junction had 8 bases not matched to a gene; V was cut back by 6 bases and J by 7 bases. CDR3 coding DNA: TGTGCCAGCAGGGAGACTAGCGTCCGTAATGAGCAGTTCTTC. Protein product: CASRETSVRNEQFF. Combining the CDR3 with reference TRBV2 and TRBJ2-1 gives the whole variable domain EPEVTQTPSHQVTQMGQEVILRCVPISNHLYFYWYRQILGQKVEFLVSFYNNEISEKSEIFDDQFSVERPDGSNFTLKIRSTKLEDSAMYFCASRETSVRNEQFFGPGTRLTVL.

In the case of this clone: The sample has other DNA sequences that encode this CDR3 too. The rearrangement joins TRBV14 to TRBJ2-7; no firm D call. From germline, CDR1 is SGHDN and CDR2 FVKESK. The V end lost 1 base, the J end lost 3 bases, and 4 bases lay between the germline ends. The CDR3 has 12 amino acids. The CDR3: CASSQVRYEQYF. The CDR3, as DNA: TGTGCCAGCAGCCAAGTACGCTACGAGCAGTACTTC. The entire variable domain, with the rest obtained from reference TRBV14 and TRBJ2-7, is as follows: EAGVTQFPSHSVIEKGQTVTLRCDPISGHDNLYWYRRVMGKEIKFLLHFVKESKQDESGMPNNRFLAERTGGTYSTLKVQPAELEDSGVYFCASSQVRYEQYFGPGTRLTVT.

This clone was found once. The CDR3 loop is CASSLPQGSYNEQFF. CDR3 DNA sequence: TGCGCCAGCAGCTTGCCTCAGGGCTCCTACAATGAGCAGTTCTTC. This chain connects TRBV5-1 to TRBJ2-1, with a weak D call TRBD1 (5 bases). V was cut by 1 base and J by 0 bases, with 8 bases left in between. Germline V gene sequence: CDR1 SGHRS, CDR2 YFSETQ. The CDR3 loop spans 15 amino acids.

V and J are TRBV2 and TRBJ1-2; 8 bases match TRBD1. Germline V CDR1 and CDR2: SNHLY, FYNNEI. The CDR3 consists of 14 residues. After removal of 3 bases from V and 4 bases from J, the junction contained 4 bases not matched to a gene. The CDR3 protein is CASSDQGAAYGYTF. Written as DNA, the CDR3 is TGTGCCAGCAGTGATCAGGGGGCAGCCTATGGCTACACCTTC. Complete variable domain (other parts from reference TRBV2 and TRBJ1-2): EPEVTQTPSHQVTQMGQEVILRCVPISNHLYFYWYRQILGQKVEFLVSFYNNEISEKSEIFDDQFSVERPDGSNFTLKIRSTKLEDSAMYFCASSDQGAAYGYTFGSGTRLTVV.

This clone was observed a single time. This sequence joins TRBV6-1 and TRBJ2-3; 7 bases align to TRBD1. The CDR3 covers 17 residues. J gave up 2 bases and V 4 bases, and 12 bases lay outside the gene matches. Germline V gene data show CDR1 as MNHNS and CDR2 as SASEGT. This CDR3 reads CASSATGTASFTDTQYF. In DNA, the CDR3 is TGTGCCAGCAGTGCGACCGGGACAGCCTCTTTCACAGATACGCAGTATTTT.

This clone appeared a few times. The chain is built from TRBV5-1 and TRBJ2-1; either TRBD1 or TRBD2 may supply D (6 bases each). CDR1 is SGHRS, CDR2 YFSETQ, per germline. This CDR3 region has 12 residues. V was trimmed by 4 bases and J by 9 bases, leaving 11 bases between them. For the CDR3, the DNA is TGCGCCAGCAGCGTCAGGGGAGGTGAGCAGTTCTTC. Translating it yields CASSVRGGEQFF.

The chain recombines TRBV7-9 with TRBJ2-4, with D tentatively TRBD1 (5 bases). CDR1 SEHNR and CDR2 FQNEAQ come from the germline V gene (reference sequence). There are 13 residues in the CDR3. V shed 10 bases and J shed 6 bases, with 16 bases lying between them. CDR3 nucleotides: TGTGCCACCGGGCCACTTGGGGCAAACATTCAGTACTTC. This codes for CATGPLGANIQYF.

The V call is TRBV28, the J call TRBJ1-5, with 8 bases that match TRBD1. V was pared by 2 bases and J by 7 bases, with 4 bases of the junction left unmatched. CDR1 is MDHEN and CDR2 is SYDVKM in the germline V gene. CDR3 length: 14 amino acids. The CDR3 DNA sequence: TGTGCCAGCAGTTTAGACAGGGGAGACCAGCCCCAGCATTTT. It translates to CASSLDRGDQPQHF. The entire variable domain, with the rest obtained from reference TRBV28 and TRBJ1-5, is as follows: DVKVTQSSRYLVKRTGEKVFLECVQDMDHENMFWYRQDPGLGLRLIYFSYDVKMKEKGDIPEGYSVSREKKERFSLILESASTNQTSMYLCASSLDRGDQPQHFGDGTRLSIL.

The chain links TRBV7-9 to TRBJ2-3; TRBD2 matches at 14 bases. V shed 5 bases and J 3 bases; nucleotides not matched to a gene: 10. Germline V gene sequence: CDR1 SEHNR, CDR2 FQNEAQ (reference sequence). The CDR3 is made up of 18 amino acids. This CDR3 reads CASSLLGLAGVRTDTQYF. CDR3 DNA sequence: TGTGCCAGCAGCCTGTTGGGACTAGCGGGAGTTCGGACAGATACGCAGTATTTT.

The chain links TRBV10-3 to TRBJ1-2; D is possibly TRBD1 (6 bases). The ends were cut back, 0 bases at V and 0 bases at J, with 8 bases in the middle. This CDR3 has 15 amino acids. Germline CDR1 and CDR2: ENHRY and SYGVKD. In nucleotides, the CDR3 is TGTGCCATCAGTGAGTCCCGACAGGCTAACTATGGCTACACCTTC. Its protein product is CAISESRQANYGYTF.

The chain is built from TRBV2 and TRBJ2-7; D not resolved. Trimming took 4 bases from V and 2 from J, leaving 12 bases between them. The germline V gene encodes CDR1 SNHLY and CDR2 FYNNEI. The CDR3 loop spans 14 amino acids. The CDR3: CASSVVRSAYEQYF. CDR3 coding DNA: TGTGCCAGCAGTGTCGTCAGAAGCGCCTACGAGCAGTACTTC.

V usage is TRBV7-9 and J usage is TRBJ1-4; D may be TRBD1 (6 bases). CDR3 size: 13 residues. Trimming cost V 3 bases and J 7 bases, with 9 bases left between them. The germline V gene encodes CDR1 SEHNR and CDR2 FQNEAQ (reference sequence). CDR3 sequence (DNA): TGTGCCAGCAGCTTCGGGACACCTGAAAAACTGTTTTTT. This gives the protein CASSFGTPEKLFF. Together with reference TRBV7-9 and TRBJ1-4, the CDR3 gives the full variable domain: DTGVSQNPRHKITKRGQNVTFRCDPISEHNRLYWYRQTLGQGPEFLTYFQNEAQLEKSRLLSDRFSAERPKGSFSTLEIQRTEQGDSAMYLCASSFGTPEKLFFGSGTQLSVL.

This clone has a single count. At one of its ends the junction is not consistent with the germline gene, which may arise from a read error. The rearrangement joins TRBV5-4 to TRBJ1-1, with D possibly being TRBD1 (6 bases). The germline V gene encodes CDR1 SGHNT and CDR2 YYREEE (reference sequence). CDR3 size: 14 residues. The CDR3 sequence: CASSLGQWNTEAFF. The CDR3 DNA sequence: TGTGCCAGCAGTTTGGGACAATGGAACACTGAAGCTTTCTTT.

The chain couples TRBV2 to TRBJ1-1; D gene unclear. Trimming left V 1 base short and J 11 bases short, with 17 bases between. Germline CDR1 SNHLY, CDR2 FYNNEI. There are 14 residues in the CDR3. The CDR3 sequence: CASSEGAWDLRAFF. CDR3 coding DNA: TGTGCCAGCAGTGAAGGGGCATGGGATCTGCGGGCTTTCTTT.

The rearrangement uses TRBV2 and TRBJ2-5, with TRBD1 identical over 10 bases. The germline CDR1 and CDR2 sequences are SNHLY and FYNNEI. The CDR3 is 13 amino acids. With V trimmed by 8 bases and J by 1 base, 1 base remained unmatched. The CDR3 DNA reads TGTGCCAGCGGGGACAGGGGCCAAGAGACCCAGTACTTC. Its protein is CASGDRGQETQYF. Full variable domain (rest looked up from reference TRBV2 and TRBJ2-5): EPEVTQTPSHQVTQMGQEVILRCVPISNHLYFYWYRQILGQKVEFLVSFYNNEISEKSEIFDDQFSVERPDGSNFTLKIRSTKLEDSAMYFCASGDRGQETQYFGPGTRLLVL.

CDR3 residues: CASSLALVSEAFF. In nucleotides, the CDR3 is TGTGCCAGCAGCTTAGCGCTTGTCTCTGAAGCTTTCTTT. The chain employs TRBV11-2 and TRBJ1-1, with D hard to call. The CDR3 is 13 amino acids. Trimming took off 1 base at V and 6 bases at J, with 9 bases between the two ends. The germline CDR1 and CDR2 sequences are SGHAT and FQNNGV.

The genes are TRBV6-6 and TRBJ1-4; perhaps TRBD1 as D (5 bases). Germline values: CDR1 MNHNY, CDR2 SVGAGI (reference sequence). Trimming stripped 10 bases from V and 5 bases from J, with 14 bases between. The CDR3 contains 13 residues. The CDR3 DNA is TGTGCCACGGCGACGCCAGGGAATGAAAAACTGTTTTTT. Translated: CATATPGNEKLFF.

This clone was observed once. The chain has TRBV15 and TRBJ2-2; D may be TRBD2 (5 bases). The CDR3 length is 16 residues. Trimming left V 2 bases short and J 4 bases short, with 14 bases between. In germline, CDR1 is LNHNV, CDR2 YYDKDF (reference sequence). CDR3 nucleotides: TGTGCCACCAGCAGATCTCATGGGAGACCCACCGGGGAGCTGTTTTTT. It encodes CATSRSHGRPTGELFF.

With respect to this clone: The same CDR3 can be traced to other DNA sequences in this sample. The V and J genes are TRBV29-1 and TRBJ2-7; D gene uncertain. There are 11 residues in the CDR3. Germline loops: CDR1 SQVTM, CDR2 ANQGSEA. Trimming removed 1 base at V and 3 bases at J, with 4 bases between. CDR3 bases: TGCAGCGTTGAAGGGGGCTACGAGCAGTACTTC. It specifies CSVEGGYEQYF.